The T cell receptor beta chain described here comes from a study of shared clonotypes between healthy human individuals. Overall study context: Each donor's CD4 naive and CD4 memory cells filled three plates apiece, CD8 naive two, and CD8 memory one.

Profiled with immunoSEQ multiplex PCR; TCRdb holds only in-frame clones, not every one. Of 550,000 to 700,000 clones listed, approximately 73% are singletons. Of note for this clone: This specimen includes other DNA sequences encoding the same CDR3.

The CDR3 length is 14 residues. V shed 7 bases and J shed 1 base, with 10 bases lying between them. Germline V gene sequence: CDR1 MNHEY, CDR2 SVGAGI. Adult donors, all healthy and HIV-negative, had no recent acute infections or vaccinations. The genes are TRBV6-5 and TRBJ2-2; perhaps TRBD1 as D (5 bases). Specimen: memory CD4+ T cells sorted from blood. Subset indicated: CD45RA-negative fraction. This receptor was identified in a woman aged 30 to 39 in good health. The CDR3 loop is CASTRQGNTGELFF. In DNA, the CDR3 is TGTGCCAGCACTCGGCAGGGGAACACCGGGGAGCTGTTTTTT.